The present T cell receptor (beta chain) was sequenced within a study of CD8 T cells in ankylosing spondylitis. General study results and limits: Reactive arthritis synovial fluid and blood previously showed some of these motif variants. What appeared characteristic of ankylosing spondylitis blood was a TCR beta motif of fewer than ten highly homologous variants.

The authors made TCR beta libraries by quantitative 5'-RACE with molecular barcodes. TCRdb re-derived calls from the 5' RACE reads in MiXCR, one entry per CDR3 protein. This table has around 250,000 distinct CDR3 sequences, about 10% appearing once. Turning to this clonotype: Antigen unknown.

The CDR3 is made up of 15 amino acids. The germline gives CDR1 MDHEN, CDR2 SYDVKM. With 7 bases clipped from V and 0 bases from J, the junction kept 6 bases outside the gene matches. The genes are TRBV28 and TRBJ2-1; 7 nucleotides line up with TRBD1. The sequencing input was blood, either unsorted or a sorted T cell fraction (not recorded which). The source is a male donor with ankylosing spondylitis or in good health (not recorded which). CDR3 loop: CASKETGSSYNEQFF. In DNA, the CDR3 is TGTGCCAGCAAAGAGACAGGGAGCTCCTACAATGAGCAGTTCTTC.